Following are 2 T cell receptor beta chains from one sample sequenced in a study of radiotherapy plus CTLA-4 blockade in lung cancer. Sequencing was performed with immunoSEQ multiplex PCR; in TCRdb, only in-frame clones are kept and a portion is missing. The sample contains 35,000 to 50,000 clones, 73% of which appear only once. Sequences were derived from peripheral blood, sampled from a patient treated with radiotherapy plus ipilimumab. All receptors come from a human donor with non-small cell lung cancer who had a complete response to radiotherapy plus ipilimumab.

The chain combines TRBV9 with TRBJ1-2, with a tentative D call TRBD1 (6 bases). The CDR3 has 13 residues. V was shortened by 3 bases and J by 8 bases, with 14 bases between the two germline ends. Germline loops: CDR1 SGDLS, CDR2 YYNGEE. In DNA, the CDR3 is TGTGCCAGCAGCGCCCCCGGGACAAGAGGCTACACCTTC. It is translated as CASSAPGTRGYTF.

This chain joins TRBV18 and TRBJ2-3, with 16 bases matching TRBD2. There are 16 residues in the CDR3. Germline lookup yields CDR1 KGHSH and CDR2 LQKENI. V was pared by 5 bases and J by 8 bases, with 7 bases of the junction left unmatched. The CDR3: CASSSGTSGGAGTQYF. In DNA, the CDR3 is TGTGCCAGCTCATCCGGGACTAGCGGGGGGGCTGGTACGCAGTATTTT.